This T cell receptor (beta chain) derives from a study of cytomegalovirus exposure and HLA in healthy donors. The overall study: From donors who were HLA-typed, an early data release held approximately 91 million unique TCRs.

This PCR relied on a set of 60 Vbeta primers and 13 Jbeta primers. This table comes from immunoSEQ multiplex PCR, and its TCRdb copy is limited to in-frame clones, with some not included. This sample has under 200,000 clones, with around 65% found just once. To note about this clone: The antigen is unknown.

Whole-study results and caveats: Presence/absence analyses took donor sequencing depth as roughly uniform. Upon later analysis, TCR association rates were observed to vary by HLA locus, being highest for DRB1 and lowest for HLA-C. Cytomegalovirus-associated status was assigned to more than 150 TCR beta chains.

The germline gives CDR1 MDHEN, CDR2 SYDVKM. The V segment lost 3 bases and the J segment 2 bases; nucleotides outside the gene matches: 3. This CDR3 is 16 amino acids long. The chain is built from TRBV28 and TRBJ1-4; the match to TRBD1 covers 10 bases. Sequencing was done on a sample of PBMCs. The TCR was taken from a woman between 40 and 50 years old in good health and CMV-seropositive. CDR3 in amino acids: CASSLEGQGTNEKLFF. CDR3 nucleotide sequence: TGTGCCAGCAGTTTGGAGGGACAGGGGACTAATGAAAAACTGTTTTTT.